The source of this TCR beta chain is a study of cytomegalovirus exposure and HLA in healthy donors. Broader study findings: Later on, an analysis tied some 17,000 TCR beta sequences to HLA alleles at 0.05 false discovery rate. Later analysis identified a missense DCLRE1C variant that was linked to TCR beta V- and J-gene trimming.

A note on this clone: The antigen is unknown.

PCR involved 60 Vbeta and 13 Jbeta primers. Only in-frame clones appear in the TCRdb table, and some are missing; sequencing was by immunoSEQ multiplex PCR. The sample carries about 180,000 clones, over 75% recorded once. Per germline, CDR1 ENHRY and CDR2 SYGVKD. V lost 10 bases and J 5 bases, leaving 24 bases between the germline ends. The CDR3 runs 16 residues. V and J are TRBV10-3 and TRBJ1-5; D possibly corresponds to TRBD1 (6 bases). What was sequenced was PBMCs. The source is a woman between 50 and 59 years old in good health and CMV-seronegative. CDR3: CATSRAAGGQDQPQHF. The CDR3 DNA reads TGTGCCACCTCCCGCGCGGCCGGGGGGCAAGATCAGCCCCAGCATTTT.